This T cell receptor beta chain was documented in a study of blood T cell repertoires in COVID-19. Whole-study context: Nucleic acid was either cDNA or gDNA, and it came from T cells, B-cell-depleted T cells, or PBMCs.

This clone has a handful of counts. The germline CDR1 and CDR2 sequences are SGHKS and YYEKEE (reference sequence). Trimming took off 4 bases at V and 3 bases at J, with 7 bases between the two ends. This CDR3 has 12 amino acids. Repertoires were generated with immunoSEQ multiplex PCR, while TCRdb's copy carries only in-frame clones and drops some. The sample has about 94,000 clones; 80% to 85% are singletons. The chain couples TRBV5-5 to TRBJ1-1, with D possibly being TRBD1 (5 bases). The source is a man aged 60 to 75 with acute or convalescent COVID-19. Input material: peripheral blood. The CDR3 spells CASSRGDTEAFF. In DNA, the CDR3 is TGTGCCAGCAGCCGGGGGGACACTGAAGCTTTCTTT. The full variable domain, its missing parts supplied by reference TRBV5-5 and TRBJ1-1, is DAGVTQSPTHLIKTRGQQVTLRCSPISGHKSVSWYQQVLGQGPQFIFQYYEKEERGRGNFPDRFSARQFPNYSSELNVNALLLGDSALYLCASSRGDTEAFFGQGTRLTVV.